This T cell receptor (beta chain) was found in a study of CD8+ T cells in alopecia areata (dated by TCRdb to the late 2010s). Background on the whole study: The treated patients took part in an open-label pilot trial in which moderate-to-severe alopecia areata was treated with oral tofacitinib at 5 to 10 mg twice daily. Tofacitinib was given for 6 to 18 months, followed by 6 months of follow-up off drug to assess delayed response and recurrence. For the treated patients, the SALT score, which quantifies what percentage of scalp surface area is affected, served as the measure of disease severity. In both human patients and the C3H/HeJ mouse model, the study applied high-throughput TCRbeta sequencing to look at T cell clonal expansion in alopecia areata. Scalp tissue and sorted CD4+ and CD8+ peripheral blood T cells from patchy and totalis/universalis alopecia areata patients and from healthy controls were covered by human TCRbeta sequencing. Patients on tofacitinib were biopsied at baseline and after 4 and 24 weeks of treatment, and several of the patients also had a later scalp biopsy. Scalp clonality was compared among normal scalp (n=4), patchy alopecia areata scalp (n=8), and alopecia totalis/universalis scalp (n=8). RNA was extracted with the PAXgene miRNA kit for fixed scalp, the miRNeasy kit for PBMCs, and the RNeasy kit for mouse skin. TCRbeta CDR3 regions were amplified by immunoSEQ multiplex PCR using 35 Vbeta forward and 13 Jbeta reverse primers.

What the study reported, not specific to this receptor: Shared TCR sequences between patients were less evident than in mice, which may be partly attributable to HLA diversity in the patient population. Scalp TCR repertoire analysis is complicated because resident alphabeta T cells in normal human skin are also sequenced, whereas mouse skin is dominated by gammadelta T cells. During tofacitinib treatment, many expanded lesional clones remained in scalp and blood, and this persistence may partly explain relapse after treatment is stopped. Scalp clonality and the number of expanded CD8+ clones among the top 100 scalp clones were significantly decreased by tofacitinib. Compared with normal scalp, lesional scalp, particularly in alopecia totalis/universalis, had higher clonality and more expanded CD8+ clones, which suggests antigenic drive. The treated cohort was small, with a single nonresponder, so links between baseline CD8+ expansion and response need larger studies.

Relative to germline, V is 4 bases shorter and J is 3 bases shorter, with 13 bases between their ends. The CDR3, cysteine through phenylalanine, is 14 amino acids long. The read is trimmed to its CDR3 DNA, 42 bases read in frame from base 1. CDR1 MNHEY and CDR2 SVGAGI are derived from the germline V gene. To prepare the library, the immunoSEQ multiplex PCR assay was applied. RNA was extracted from all samples and reverse transcribed into cDNA as template for TCR sequencing. SuperScript III was used to make first-strand cDNA, primed with a 2:1 mix of oligo-dT and random hexamers. A synthetic immune receptor repertoire was used to gauge amplification bias, and whatever bias remained was removed computationally. The authors processed their data as follows. Raw reads were preprocessed for error removal, and CDR3 was defined according to IMGT conventions as running from the conserved cysteine to phenylalanine. Clonality was computed by normalizing Shannon entropy by log2 of the number of productive unique TCRs and subtracting the result from 1. Whether scalp clones were CD4 or CD8 was inferred by matching scalp TCRbeta sequences against CD4 and CD8 repertoires sorted from blood. Imported from immuneACCESS, the table was reduced by TCRdb to in-frame sequences with V and J called. These copies leave out some clones; in studies compared against another copy, an unresolved V gene accounts for under half, and the cause of the remainder is not known. That table gives V, J and clone size, and the DNA gave D and trimming. Counted in this sample were some 190,000 clones; more than 55% of them appeared once. In total, the top ten clones hold 1.2% of the sample.

With regard to this clone: Its antigen is not yet known. Per-base quality was not reported, and no clone a single base away is much larger than it.

Sample treatment or condition, as interpreted from the label and publication: oral pan-JAK inhibitor, 5-10 mg twice daily. From alopecia areata patients, peripheral blood was collected along with lesional scalp punch biopsies. PBMCs were isolated by density centrifugation and stained for CD3, CD4 and CD8, after which CD4+ and CD8+ T cells were sorted on a FACSAria. The chain is made from TRBV6-5 and TRBJ2-7; the best D guess is TRBD1, with 6 bases matching. Here the sequenced sample was CD4+ T cells sorted from blood, taken at approximately week 44, from a patient treated with tofacitinib. This clonotype was sampled from a human donor with alopecia areata. The encoded CDR3 is CASSSTGRSYEQYF. The DNA reads TGTGCCAGCAGTTCAACAGGGAGAAGCTACGAGCAGTACTTC.